This is a list of T cell receptor beta chains from one sample in a study of T cell changes during pregnancy in multiple sclerosis. Using immunoSEQ multiplex PCR, the repertoire was profiled, and TCRdb retains in-frame clones only, with some absent. The sample records about 87,000 clones, roughly 93% being singletons. This sample comprised peripheral blood, obtained in the third trimester of pregnancy. The receptors stem from a female donor in good health, enrolled as a control in a pregnancy study. The CDR3 runs from the conserved cysteine through the conserved F or W. The D gene is left open where the match is weak. Clone sizes are given selectively: once, few, many, or a class where the clone is expanded.

D | J | V | size | CDR3 | DNA
. | TRBJ1-2 | TRBV2 | once | CASRPEEEANYGYTF | TGTGCCAGCAGACCCGAGGAAGAAGCTAACTATGGCTACACCTTC
TRBD1 | TRBJ2-4 | TRBV7-9 | . | CASSPRGRTGTGGDIQYF | TGTGCCAGCAGCCCAAGAGGACGGACCGGGACAGGGGGTGACATTCAGTACTTC
TRBD1 | TRBJ2-7 | TRBV6-1 | . | CASSPGQGRSYEQYF | TGTGCCAGCAGCCCGGGACAGGGGCGCTCATACGAGCAGTACTTC
. | TRBJ2-7 | TRBV1 | . | CTSSQDRPLAGAMWGDEQYF | TGCACCAGCAGCCAAGATCGCCCGCTAGCGGGAGCAATGTGGGGAGACGAGCAGTACTTC
. | TRBJ2-3 | TRBV27 | . | CASSPSVGELTDTQYF | TGTGCCAGCAGTCCCTCCGTGGGAGAACTCACAGATACGCAGTATTTT
. | TRBJ2-3 | TRBV7-9 | . | CAIRAGIRDARTDTQYF | TGTGCCATTCGGGCGGGGATCCGGGACGCCCGCACAGATACGCAGTATTTT
TRBD2 | TRBJ2-1 | TRBV19 | . | CASSAWGSGSATYNEQFF | TGTGCCAGTAGTGCATGGGGTAGCGGGAGCGCTACCTACAATGAGCAGTTCTTC
. | TRBJ2-3 | TRBV2 | once | CALPGLTDSTDTQYF | TGTGCCTTACCAGGGTTAACGGATTCCACAGATACGCAGTATTTT
TRBD2 | TRBJ2-1 | TRBV5-1 | . | CASSSAGTRNEQFF | TGCGCCAGCAGCTCCGCCGGGACTAGGAATGAGCAGTTCTTC
. | TRBJ1-1 | TRBV14 | . | CASSLSSGTEAFF | TGTGCCAGCAGCCTTAGTTCGGGCACTGAAGCTTTCTTT
TRBD2 | TRBJ2-7 | TRBV6-6 | . | CASSYEGLAGDEQYF | TGTGCCAGCAGTTACGAGGGACTAGCGGGAGATGAGCAGTACTTC
TRBD2 | TRBJ2-1 | TRBV28 | . | CASRGSGSHPEQFF | TGTGCCAGCAGAGGAAGCGGGAGCCATCCGGAGCAGTTCTTC